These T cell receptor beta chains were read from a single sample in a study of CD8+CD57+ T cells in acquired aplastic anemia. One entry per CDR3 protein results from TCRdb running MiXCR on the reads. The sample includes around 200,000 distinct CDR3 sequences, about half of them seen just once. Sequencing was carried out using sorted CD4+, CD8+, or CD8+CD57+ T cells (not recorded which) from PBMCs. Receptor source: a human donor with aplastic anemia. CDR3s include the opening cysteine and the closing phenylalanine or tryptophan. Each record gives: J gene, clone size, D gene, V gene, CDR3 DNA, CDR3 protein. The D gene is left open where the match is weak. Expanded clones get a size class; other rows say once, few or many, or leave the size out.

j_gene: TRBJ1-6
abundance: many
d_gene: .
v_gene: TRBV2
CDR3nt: TGTGCCACCCTTTCTGACGGGGGGAATTCACCCCTCCACTTT
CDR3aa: CATLSDGGNSPLHF

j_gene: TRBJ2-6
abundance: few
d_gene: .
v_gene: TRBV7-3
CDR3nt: TGTGCCAGCATCAGAACCGGGACATGGGGCTCTGGGGCCAACGTCCTGACTTTC
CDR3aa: CASIRTGTWGSGANVLTF

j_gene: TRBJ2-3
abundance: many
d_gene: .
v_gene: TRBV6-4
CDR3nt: TGTGCCAGCAGCCCGGGACCGACGTCAGATACGCAGTATTTT
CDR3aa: CASSPGPTSDTQYF

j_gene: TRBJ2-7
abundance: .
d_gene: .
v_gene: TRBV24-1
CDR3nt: TGTGCCACCAGTGATCGCGATTCCAGCGAGCAGTACTTC
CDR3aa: CATSDRDSSEQYF

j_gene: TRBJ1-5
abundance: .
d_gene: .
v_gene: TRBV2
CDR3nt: TGTGCCAGCAAAGTTGGACAGATTGAAAAACCTAGCAATCAGCCCCAGCATTTT
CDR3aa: CASKVGQIEKPSNQPQHF

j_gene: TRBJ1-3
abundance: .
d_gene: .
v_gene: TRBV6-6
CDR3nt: TGTGCCAGCAGGGACTTTACACCGGGGCGCTCTGGAAACACCATATATTTT
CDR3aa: CASRDFTPGRSGNTIYF

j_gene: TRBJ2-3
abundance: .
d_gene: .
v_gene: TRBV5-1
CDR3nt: TGCGCCAGCAGCCGAACTAGCTCAGATACGCAGTATTTT
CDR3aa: CASSRTSSDTQYF

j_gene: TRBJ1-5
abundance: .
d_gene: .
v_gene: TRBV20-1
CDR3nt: TGCAGTGCTAGACCGGGAAGCGACAAGCCCCAGCATTTT
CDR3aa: CSARPGSDKPQHF

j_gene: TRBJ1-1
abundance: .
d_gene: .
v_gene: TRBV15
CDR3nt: TGTGCCACCAGCAGAGAGCCTCAGGGAACAGGGACTGAAGCTTTCTTT
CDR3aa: CATSREPQGTGTEAFF

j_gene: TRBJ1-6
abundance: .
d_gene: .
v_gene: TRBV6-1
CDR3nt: TGTGCCAGCAGTGGAGATGAGGGTGGTAATTCACCCCTCCACTTT
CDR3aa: CASSGDEGGNSPLHF

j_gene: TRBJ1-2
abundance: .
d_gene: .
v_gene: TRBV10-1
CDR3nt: TGCGCCAGCAGTGACGGCAGGGCTAACTATGGCTACACCTTC
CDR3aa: CASSDGRANYGYTF

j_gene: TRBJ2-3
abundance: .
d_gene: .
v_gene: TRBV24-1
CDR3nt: TGTACCACCAGTGATTCAGGCAGGGGAGGAGATACGCAGTATTTT
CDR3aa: CTTSDSGRGGDTQYF

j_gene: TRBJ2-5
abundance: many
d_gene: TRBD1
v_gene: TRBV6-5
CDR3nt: TGTGCCAGCAGTTTGGAACCGGGACAGGGGAAAGAGACCCAGTACTTC
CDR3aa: CASSLEPGQGKETQYF

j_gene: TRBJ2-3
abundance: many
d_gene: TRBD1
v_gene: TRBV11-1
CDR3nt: TGTGCCAGCAGCAGCGGACAGGGTCCAGATACGCAGTATTTT
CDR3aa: CASSSGQGPDTQYF

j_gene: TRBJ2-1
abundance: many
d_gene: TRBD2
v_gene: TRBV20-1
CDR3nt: TGCAGTGCTCTAGCGGGGCTGGGCAATGAGCAGTTCTTC
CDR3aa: CSALAGLGNEQFF

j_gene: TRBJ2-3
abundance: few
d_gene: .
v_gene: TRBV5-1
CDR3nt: TGCGCCAGCAGCTTGGGGGGCGGAATTATGATTGGACTAAGCACAGATACGCAGTATTTT
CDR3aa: CASSLGGGIMIGLSTDTQYF

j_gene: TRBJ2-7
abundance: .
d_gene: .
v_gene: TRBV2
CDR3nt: TGTGCCAGCAAGGGGAGGAGGGAGCAGTACTTC
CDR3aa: CASKGRREQYF

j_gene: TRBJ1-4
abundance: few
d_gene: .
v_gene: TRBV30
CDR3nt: TGTGCCTGGAGTCGAGGGATTAATGAAAAACTGTTTTTT
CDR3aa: CAWSRGINEKLFF

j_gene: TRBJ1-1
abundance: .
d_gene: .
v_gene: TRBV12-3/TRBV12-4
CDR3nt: TGTGCAGCAGCCGAACCCCGTCGTTTGGTAGCTTTCTTT
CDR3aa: CAAAEPRRLVAFF

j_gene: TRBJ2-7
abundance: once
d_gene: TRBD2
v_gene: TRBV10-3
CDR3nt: TGTGCCAGCAGTTACACGAGCGGGAGTGGCGAGCAGTACTTC
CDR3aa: CASSYTSGSGEQYF

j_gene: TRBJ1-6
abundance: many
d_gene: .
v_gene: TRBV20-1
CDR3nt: TGCAGTGCTAGTCCTCGCAGCTCCTATAATTCACCCCTCCACTTT
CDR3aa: CSASPRSSYNSPLHF

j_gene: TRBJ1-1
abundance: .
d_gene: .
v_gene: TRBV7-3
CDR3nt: TGTGCCAGCAGCTTCAGGGAGGACACTGAAGCTTTCTTT
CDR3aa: CASSFREDTEAFF

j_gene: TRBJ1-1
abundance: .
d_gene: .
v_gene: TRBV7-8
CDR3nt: TGTGCCAGCAGCCTACTAGGGACAGCTTTCTTT
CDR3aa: CASSLLGTAFF

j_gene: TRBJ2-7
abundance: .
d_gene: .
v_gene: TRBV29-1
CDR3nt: TGCAGCGTTGGGGTAGACTACGAGCAGTACTTC
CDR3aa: CSVGVDYEQYF

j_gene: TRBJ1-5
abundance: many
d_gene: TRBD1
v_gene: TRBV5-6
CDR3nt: TGTGCCAGCAGCTTTCAGGGGGCTTATAGCAATCAGCCCCAGCATTTT
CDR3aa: CASSFQGAYSNQPQHF

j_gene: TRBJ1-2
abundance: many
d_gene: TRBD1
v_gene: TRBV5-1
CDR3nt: TGCGCCAGCAGCTTGGGCAGGGGGGGCTCTAACTATGGCTACACCTTC
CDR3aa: CASSLGRGGSNYGYTF

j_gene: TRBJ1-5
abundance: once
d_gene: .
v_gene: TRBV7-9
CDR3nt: TGTGCCAGCAGCGAGATGAGCGGCCAGCCCCAGCATTTT
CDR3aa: CASSEMSGQPQHF

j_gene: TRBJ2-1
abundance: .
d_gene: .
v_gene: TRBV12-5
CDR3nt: TGTGCCAGCAGTTTAGGGTTGACCCGCAATGAGCAGTTCTTC
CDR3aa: CASSLGLTRNEQFF

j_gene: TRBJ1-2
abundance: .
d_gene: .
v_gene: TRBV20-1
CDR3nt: TGCAGTGTGATCGACAGAGCTAACTATGGCTACACCTTC
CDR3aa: CSVIDRANYGYTF

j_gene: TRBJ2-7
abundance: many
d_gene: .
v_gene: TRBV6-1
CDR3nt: TGTGCCAGCAGTGAACTTCCCTACGAGCAGTACTTC
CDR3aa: CASSELPYEQYF

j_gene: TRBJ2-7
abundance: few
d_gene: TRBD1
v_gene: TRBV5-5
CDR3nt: TGTGCCAGCAGCTTAATGGGACAGGGGGGCGTCGAGCAGTACTTC
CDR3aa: CASSLMGQGGVEQYF

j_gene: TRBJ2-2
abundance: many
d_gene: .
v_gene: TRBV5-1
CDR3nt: TGCGCCAGCAGCTTGGGACAGGAAAGAACCGGGGAGCTGTTTTTT
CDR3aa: CASSLGQERTGELFF

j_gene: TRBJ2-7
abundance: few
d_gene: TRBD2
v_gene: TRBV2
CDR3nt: TGTGCCAGCAGTGAACCCAGCGGGGGGGTCTACGAGCAGTACTTC
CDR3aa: CASSEPSGGVYEQYF

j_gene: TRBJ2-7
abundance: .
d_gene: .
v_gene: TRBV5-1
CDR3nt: TGCGCCAGCAGCTTGGAGGACGGGTACGAGCAGTACTTC
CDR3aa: CASSLEDGYEQYF

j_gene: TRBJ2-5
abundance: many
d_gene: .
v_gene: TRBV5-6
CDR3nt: TGTGCCAGCAGCTTGTTTCGGGGCCGAGAGACCCAGTACTTC
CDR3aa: CASSLFRGRETQYF

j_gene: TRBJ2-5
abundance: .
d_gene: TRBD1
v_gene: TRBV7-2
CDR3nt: TGTGCCAGCAGCCCCCCCGGAACAGGGGGCCAAGAGACCCAGTACTTC
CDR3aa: CASSPPGTGGQETQYF

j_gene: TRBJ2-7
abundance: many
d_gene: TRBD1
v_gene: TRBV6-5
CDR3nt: TGTGCCAGCAGCTCGACAGGGGGATCCTACGAGCAGTACTTC
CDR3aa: CASSSTGGSYEQYF

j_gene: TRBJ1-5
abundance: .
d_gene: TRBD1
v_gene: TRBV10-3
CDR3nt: TGTGCCATCAACCCGGACAGGGGGGTTATCAATCAGCCCCAGCATTTT
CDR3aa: CAINPDRGVINQPQHF

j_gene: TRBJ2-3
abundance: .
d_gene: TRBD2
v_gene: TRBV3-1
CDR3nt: TGTGCCAGCAGCCAAGCTCTAGCGGGGGAGGGAGATACGCAGTATTTT
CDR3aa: CASSQALAGEGDTQYF

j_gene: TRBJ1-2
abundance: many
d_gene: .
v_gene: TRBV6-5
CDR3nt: TGTGCCAGCAGTTACGCGGGGGCGGGCGGCTACACCTTC
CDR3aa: CASSYAGAGGYTF

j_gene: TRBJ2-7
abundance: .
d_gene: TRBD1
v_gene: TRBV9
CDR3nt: TGTGCCAGCAGCGTTTCTGGACAGGCAAGCGAGCAGTACTTC
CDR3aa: CASSVSGQASEQYF

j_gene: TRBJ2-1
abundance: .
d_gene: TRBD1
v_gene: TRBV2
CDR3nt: TGTGCCAGCAGCGGGACAGGGTACAATGAGCAGTTCTTC
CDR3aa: CASSGTGYNEQFF

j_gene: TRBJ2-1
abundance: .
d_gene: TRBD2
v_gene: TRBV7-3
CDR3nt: TGTGCCAGCAGCTTAACCACGCGGGGGGGCAATGAGCAGTTCTTC
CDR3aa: CASSLTTRGGNEQFF

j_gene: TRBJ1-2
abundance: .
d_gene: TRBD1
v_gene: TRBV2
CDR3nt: TGTGCCAGCAGACCGGGACAGGGATGGGATGGCTACACCTTC
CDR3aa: CASRPGQGWDGYTF

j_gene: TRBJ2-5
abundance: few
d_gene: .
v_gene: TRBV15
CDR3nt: TGTGCCGCCAGCAGTAAGGACAGTGCCGGGACCCAGTACTTC
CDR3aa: CAASSKDSAGTQYF

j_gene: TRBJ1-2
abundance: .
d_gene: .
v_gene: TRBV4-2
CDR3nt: TGTGCCAGCAGCCAATTAACAGGGTTAAGTCTCTATGGCTACACCTTC
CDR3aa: CASSQLTGLSLYGYTF